The present T cell receptor (beta chain) was sequenced within a study of cytomegalovirus exposure and HLA in healthy donors. Study results and caveats: A missense variant in DCLRE1C was later tied to TCR beta V- and J-gene trimming. There were reportedly fewer N-insertions in an Asian-associated ancestry cluster than the approximately 670-donor mean, in a later analysis.

Samples came from healthy bone marrow donors. Donors counted as nominally healthy when sampled, yet unrecorded immune exposures were likely. Use of 60 Vbeta and 13 Jbeta primers characterized the PCR. Sequencing used immunoSEQ multiplex PCR; TCRdb keeps in-frame clones, though not all of them. The record lists around 140,000 clones, of which the ten most abundant hold around 0.96%. In regard to this clone: The target antigen is unknown.

Sequenced sample: PBMCs. This TCR was recovered from a male donor in good health and CMV-seronegative.

CDR3 amino acids: CASSEGLAEITDTQYF. The CDR3 DNA follows: TGTGCCAGCAGTGAAGGACTAGCGGAGATCACAGATACGCAGTATTTT. The chain employs TRBV6-1 and TRBJ2-3; the match to TRBD2 covers 9 bases. This CDR3 has 16 residues. Per germline, CDR1 MNHNS and CDR2 SASEGT. Losses at the gene ends were 1 base for V and 2 bases for J; bases not matched to a gene: 4.